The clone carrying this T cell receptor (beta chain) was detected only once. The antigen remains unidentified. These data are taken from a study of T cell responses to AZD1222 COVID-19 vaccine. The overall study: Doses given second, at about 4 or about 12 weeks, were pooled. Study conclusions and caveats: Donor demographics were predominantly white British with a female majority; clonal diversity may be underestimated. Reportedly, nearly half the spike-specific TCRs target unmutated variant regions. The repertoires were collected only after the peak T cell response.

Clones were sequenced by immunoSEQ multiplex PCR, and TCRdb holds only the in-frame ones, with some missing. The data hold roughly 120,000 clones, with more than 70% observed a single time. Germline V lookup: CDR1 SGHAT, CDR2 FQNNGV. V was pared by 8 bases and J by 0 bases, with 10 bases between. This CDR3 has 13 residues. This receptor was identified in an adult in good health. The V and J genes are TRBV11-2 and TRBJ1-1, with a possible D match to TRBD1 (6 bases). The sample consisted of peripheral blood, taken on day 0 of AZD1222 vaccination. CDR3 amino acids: CASRTEMNTEAFF. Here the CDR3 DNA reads TGTGCCAGCCGGACAGAGATGAACACTGAAGCTTTCTTT. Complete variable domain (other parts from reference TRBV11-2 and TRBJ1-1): EAGVAQSPRYKIIEKRQSVAFWCNPISGHATLYWYQQILGQGPKLLIQFQNNGVVDDSQLPKDRFSAERLKGVDSTLKIQPAKLEDSAVYLCASRTEMNTEAFFGQGTRLTVV.